Below, 26 T cell receptor beta chains from the same sample are listed, as sequenced in a study of control samples from healthy donors and cancer patients. Using immunoSEQ multiplex PCR, the repertoire was profiled, and TCRdb retains in-frame clones only, with some absent. The sample includes some 45,000 clones, over 80% seen only once; the top ten take roughly 44%. Sequenced material: blood. All receptors come from a man in his 60s in good health.

The rearrangement uses TRBV10-2 and TRBJ1-2, with D perhaps matching TRBD1 (5 bases). Trimming took 4 bases from V and 6 from J, leaving 12 bases between them. The length of the CDR3 is 13 residues. The germline CDR1 and CDR2 sequences are WSHSY and SAAADI. The CDR3 DNA is TGCGCCAGCAGTGGTCGGACACTCGATGGCTACACCTTC. This sequence encodes CASSGRTLDGYTF.

The chain couples TRBV2 to TRBJ2-7; maybe TRBD1 (5 bases). Trimming pared 6 bases from V and 2 bases from J, leaving 11 bases between. CDR3 length: 13 residues. From germline, CDR1 is SNHLY and CDR2 FYNNEI. CDR3 sequence reads: CASRMGRTYEQYF. CDR3 bases: TGTGCCAGCAGGATGGGGCGAACCTACGAGCAGTACTTC.

This rearrangement joins TRBV5-1 to TRBJ2-1; 11 nucleotides align to TRBD2. The CDR3 loop spans 15 amino acids. The J segment lost 4 bases and the V segment lost 4 bases, leaving 4 bases of the junction unmatched. CDR1 and CDR2 (germline): SGHRS, YFSETQ. Written as DNA, the CDR3 is TGCGCCAGCAGCCCGACTAGCGGGAAATACAATGAGCAGTTCTTC. Translation gives CASSPTSGKYNEQFF.

The chain recombines TRBV19 with TRBJ2-3, with TRBD1 matching 7 bases. CDR1 LNHDA and CDR2 SQIVND come from the germline V gene (reference sequence). CDR3 length: 12 residues. Losses at the gene ends were 11 bases for V and 5 bases for J; bases not matched to a gene: 7. DNA of the CDR3: TGTGCCTCTAGGGGGCAAGTAGATACGCAGTATTTT. Encoded protein: CASRGQVDTQYF. The whole variable domain, remainder taken from reference TRBV19 and TRBJ2-3, is DGGITQSPKYLFRKEGQNVTLSCEQNLNHDAMYWYRQDPGQGLRLIYYSQIVNDFQKGDIAEGYSVSREKKESFPLTVTSAQKNPTAFYLCASRGQVDTQYFGPGTRLTVL.

The CDR3 DNA sequence: TGTGCCAGCAGCTCGTGGTCTGGAAACACCATATATTTT. Its translation is CASSSWSGNTIYF. The gene calls are TRBV11-2 and TRBJ1-3; D is unclear. Trimming removed 4 bases from V and 1 base from J, with 5 bases in between. The CDR3 totals 13 residues. Germline V lookup: CDR1 SGHAT, CDR2 FQNNGV.

V and J are TRBV18 and TRBJ1-1; D not resolved. The germline V gene has CDR1 KGHSH and CDR2 LQKENI. The CDR3 is 13 residues long. The V end lost 6 bases, the J end lost 1 base, and 9 bases lay between the germline ends. CDR3 nucleotides: TGTGCCAGCTCTCCGGGGTGGAACACTGAAGCTTTCTTT. Protein sequence: CASSPGWNTEAFF.

The J gene is TRBJ2-5, the V gene TRBV9; D call uncertain. V dropped 5 bases and J dropped 2 bases, with 22 bases sitting between them. CDR3 length equals 17 residues. Germline V gene data show CDR1 as SGDLS and CDR2 as YYNGEE. CDR3 residues: CASSSYRWADPQETQYF. The CDR3 bases are TGTGCCAGCAGTAGTTATCGCTGGGCGGACCCGCAAGAGACCCAGTACTTC.

V and J are TRBV7-2 and TRBJ1-2, with TRBD1 identical over 8 bases. The CDR3 totals 15 residues. The germline V gene encodes CDR1 SGHTA and CDR2 FQGNSA. V lost 0 bases and J lost 6; bases outside the gene matches: 6. CDR3: CASSLAGQAIDGYTF. CDR3 DNA sequence: TGTGCCAGCAGCTTAGCGGGACAGGCTATAGATGGCTACACCTTC. Using reference TRBV7-2 and TRBJ1-2 for the parts outside the CDR3, the full variable domain is GAGVSQSPSNKVTEKGKDVELRCDPISGHTALYWYRQSLGQGLEFLIYFQGNSAPDKSGLPSDRFSAERTGGSVSTLTIQRTQQEDSAVYLCASSLAGQAIDGYTFGSGTRLTVV.

J is TRBJ2-7 and V is TRBV5-8; 7 bases map to TRBD2. J gave up 5 bases and V 3 bases, and 5 bases lay outside the gene matches. The CDR3 covers 13 residues. Germline V lookup: CDR1 SGHTS, CDR2 YDEGEE. CDR3 protein: CASSSRLAHEQYF. The CDR3 nucleotides read TGTGCCAGCAGCTCCAGACTAGCCCACGAGCAGTACTTC.

This clone has just one count. The chain is built from TRBV6-5 and TRBJ1-5; TRBD1 agrees at 7 bases. J lost 5 bases, V lost 6 bases, and 7 bases had no gene match. CDR3 length equals 14 residues. Germline CDR1 reads MNHEY; CDR2 reads SVGAGI. CDR3 DNA sequence: TGTGCCAGCAGCCAGGGGGGGGTAGATCAGCCCCAGCATTTT. This translates into CASSQGGVDQPQHF.

The chain couples TRBV11-2 to TRBJ2-3; 7 positions match TRBD1. CDR1 and CDR2 from the germline V gene are SGHAT and FQNNGV. J lost 4 bases, V lost 5 bases, and 15 bases had no gene match. The length of the CDR3 is 17 residues. The CDR3, as DNA: TGTGCCAGCAGCGCGCTCGACAGGGTTGGGGTTGCAGATACGCAGTATTTT. Translated, it gives CASSALDRVGVADTQYF.

This chain joins TRBV18 and TRBJ2-5; D gene ambiguous. The CDR3 is 13 residues long. Looked up from germline, CDR1 is KGHSH and CDR2 is LQKENI. Deletions cut 3 bases from V and 5 bases from J, with 10 bases between. CDR3 protein: CASSPSPRETQYF. The CDR3 DNA reads as TGTGCCAGCTCACCGTCCCCTCGGGAGACCCAGTACTTC.

The chain carries TRBV7-9 and TRBJ1-1; D is ambiguous. The CDR3 sequence is 15 residues long. V lost 2 bases to trimming and J lost 1 base, with 11 bases between them. Per germline, CDR1 SEHNR and CDR2 FQNEAQ (reference sequence). The CDR3 DNA reads as TGTGCCAGCAGCTTAATCGGGAAATGGAACACTGAAGCTTTCTTT. Amino acid sequence: CASSLIGKWNTEAFF. Using reference TRBV7-9 and TRBJ1-1 for the parts outside the CDR3, the full variable domain is DTGVSQNPRHKITKRGQNVTFRCDPISEHNRLYWYRQTLGQGPEFLTYFQNEAQLEKSRLLSDRFSAERPKGSFSTLEIQRTEQGDSAMYLCASSLIGKWNTEAFFGQGTRLTVV.

The chain links TRBV18 to TRBJ2-5, with 7 bases lining up with TRBD1. V shed 2 bases and J 3 bases; nucleotides not matched to a gene: 6. Germline assignment: CDR1 KGHSH and CDR2 LQKENI. The CDR3 is 15 amino acids. CDR3 bases: TGTGCCAGCTCACCAAGGAAAGGGGGCGAAGAGACCCAGTACTTC. Its protein product is CASSPRKGGEETQYF.

Of note for this clone: Other DNA sequences in this sample translate to the same CDR3. This rearrangement joins TRBV29-1 to TRBJ1-2; TRBD1 might be the D (6 bases). Germline V CDR1 and CDR2: SQVTM, ANQGSEA. V gave up 6 bases and J gave up 0 bases, with 8 bases separating them. CDR3 length equals 12 residues. CDR3 residues: CSVDRTNYGYTF. The CDR3 bases are TGCAGCGTCGACAGGACTAACTATGGCTACACCTTC.

This clone was seen a handful of times. The V gene is TRBV29-1, the J gene TRBJ1-2; 8 bases align to TRBD1. V shed 6 bases and J 8 bases; nucleotides not matched to a gene: 11. The CDR3 has 13 residues. CDR1 is SQVTM, CDR2 ANQGSEA, per germline. The chain's CDR3 is CSVDGQGQEGYTF. In DNA form, the CDR3 reads TGCAGCGTCGATGGACAGGGACAAGAAGGCTACACCTTC.

The chain joins TRBV19 to TRBJ1-2, with D hard to call. Trimming removed 0 bases from V and 8 bases from J, with 10 bases in between. Germline V gene lookup returns CDR1 LNHDA and CDR2 SQIVND (reference sequence). This CDR3 has 13 amino acids. CDR3: CASSIERGRGYTF. CDR3 coding DNA: TGTGCCAGTAGTATAGAAAGAGGAAGGGGCTACACCTTC.

The chain joins TRBV5-8 to TRBJ1-6; no reliable D call. There are 15 residues in the CDR3. The V end lost 3 bases, the J end lost 7 bases, and 14 bases lay between the germline ends. Germline V gene lookup returns CDR1 SGHTS and CDR2 YDEGEE. The CDR3, as DNA: TGTGCCAGCAGCTCCGGGCCATCTCGGAATTCACCCCTCCACTTT. Protein: CASSSGPSRNSPLHF.

The gene calls are TRBV27 and TRBJ2-2, with D possibly matching TRBD1 (5 bases). There are 16 residues in the CDR3. Trimming took 7 bases from V and 4 from J, leaving 19 bases between them. Germline CDR1 reads MNHEY; CDR2 reads SMNVEV (reference sequence). CDR3 region: CASKVVRGSGTGELFF. The CDR3 DNA reads TGTGCCAGCAAGGTAGTAAGGGGATCGGGCACCGGGGAGCTGTTTTTT.

The V and J genes are TRBV5-4 and TRBJ1-1; 7 positions match TRBD1. J gave up 1 base and V 2 bases, and 2 bases lay outside the gene matches. CDR3 length: 14 amino acids. CDR1 and CDR2 from the germline V gene are SGHNT and YYREEE (reference sequence). This chain's CDR3 is CASSLRQGNTEAFF. CDR3 DNA: TGTGCCAGCAGCTTAAGACAGGGGAACACTGAAGCTTTCTTT. The variable domain in full, completed from reference TRBV5-4 and TRBJ1-1, reads ETGVTQSPTHLIKTRGQQVTLRCSSQSGHNTVSWYQQALGQGPQFIFQYYREEENGRGNFPPRFSGLQFPNYSSELNVNALELDDSALYLCASSLRQGNTEAFFGQGTRLTVV.

There are a few counts of this clone. The CDR3 DNA sequence: TGTGCCAGCAGTTCGGGACAGCTTAGGGGGGGTGAGCAGTTCTTC. This sequence encodes CASSSGQLRGGEQFF. The chain joins TRBV28 to TRBJ2-1, with D possibly being TRBD1 or TRBD2 (7 bases each). Trimming pared 4 bases from V and 9 bases from J, leaving 19 bases between. The CDR3 loop spans 15 amino acids. CDR1 MDHEN and CDR2 SYDVKM come from the germline V gene.

This rearrangement joins TRBV7-2 to TRBJ2-7, with D possibly being TRBD2 (7 bases). V lost 5 bases and J 4 bases, leaving 21 bases between the germline ends. From germline, CDR1 is SGHTA and CDR2 FQGNSA. The CDR3 loop spans 16 amino acids. The CDR3 protein is CASSPPGRGRGYEQYF. The CDR3 DNA follows: TGTGCCAGCAGCCCCCCGGGCCGTGGGAGGGGGTACGAGCAGTACTTC. The full variable domain, its missing parts supplied by reference TRBV7-2 and TRBJ2-7, is GAGVSQSPSNKVTEKGKDVELRCDPISGHTALYWYRQSLGQGLEFLIYFQGNSAPDKSGLPSDRFSAERTGGSVSTLTIQRTQQEDSAVYLCASSPPGRGRGYEQYFGPGTRLTVT.

This clone was detected only once. V usage is TRBV19 and J usage is TRBJ2-7; 10 bases are a match to TRBD2. Germline V CDR1 and CDR2: LNHDA, SQIVND (reference sequence). V lost 9 bases and J lost 0; bases outside the gene matches: 17. The CDR3 runs to 18 residues. CDR3 region: CASSDDGLAGAFSYEQYF. The CDR3 DNA follows: TGTGCCAGCTCCGACGATGGGCTAGCGGGAGCTTTCTCCTACGAGCAGTACTTC.

This sequence joins TRBV18 and TRBJ2-3; 14 nucleotides line up with TRBD2. The CDR3 loop spans 17 amino acids. The germline V gene encodes CDR1 KGHSH and CDR2 LQKENI. V dropped 6 bases and J dropped 1; count of bases not matched to a gene: 6. In DNA form, the CDR3 reads TGTGCCAGCTCGCGGACTAGCGGGGGGCAACGCACAGATACGCAGTATTTT. It codes for CASSRTSGGQRTDTQYF. The full variable domain, rest sourced from reference TRBV18 and TRBJ2-3, is NAGVMQNPRHLVRRRGQEARLRCSPMKGHSHVYWYRQLPEEGLKFMVYLQKENIIDESGMPKERFSAEFPKEGPSILRIQQVVRGDSAAYFCASSRTSGGQRTDTQYFGPGTRLTVL.

This chain joins TRBV19 and TRBJ1-3; D is undetermined. V lost 3 bases, J lost 4 bases, and 7 bases lay in between. Per the germline V gene, CDR1 is LNHDA and CDR2 is SQIVND (reference sequence). The CDR3 has 13 residues. The DNA of the CDR3 is TGTGCCAGTAGTATCCTCACAGGAAACACCATATATTTT. Translated, it gives CASSILTGNTIYF.

The chain has TRBV9 and TRBJ2-5, with TRBD1 matching 9 bases. The germline CDR1 and CDR2 sequences are SGDLS and YYNGEE. The CDR3 runs to 16 residues. J lost 4 bases, V lost 0 bases, and 7 bases had no gene match. CDR3 amino acids: CASSVDRDRVRETQYF. CDR3 bases: TGTGCCAGCAGCGTAGACCGGGACAGGGTAAGAGAGACCCAGTACTTC.